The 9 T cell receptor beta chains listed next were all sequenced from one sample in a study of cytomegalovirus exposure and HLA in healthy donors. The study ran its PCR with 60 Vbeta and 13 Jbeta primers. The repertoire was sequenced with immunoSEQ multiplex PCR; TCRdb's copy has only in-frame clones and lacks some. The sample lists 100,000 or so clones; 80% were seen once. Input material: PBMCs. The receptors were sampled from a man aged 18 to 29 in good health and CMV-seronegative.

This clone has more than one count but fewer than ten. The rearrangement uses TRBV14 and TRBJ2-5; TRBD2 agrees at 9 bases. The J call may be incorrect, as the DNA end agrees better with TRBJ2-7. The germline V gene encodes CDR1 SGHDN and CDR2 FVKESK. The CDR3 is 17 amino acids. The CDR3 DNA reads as TGTGCCAGCAGCCAAGGGATTCTTAGCGGGGGAGACTACGAGCAGTACTTC. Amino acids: CASSQGILSGGDYEQYF.

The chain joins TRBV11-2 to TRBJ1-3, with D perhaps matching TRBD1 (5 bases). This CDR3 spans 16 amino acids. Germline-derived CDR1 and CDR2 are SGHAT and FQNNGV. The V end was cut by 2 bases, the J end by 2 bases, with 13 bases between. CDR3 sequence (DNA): TGTGCCAGCAGCTTAACCCCAGGGATAACTGGAAACACCATATATTTT. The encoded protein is CASSLTPGITGNTIYF.

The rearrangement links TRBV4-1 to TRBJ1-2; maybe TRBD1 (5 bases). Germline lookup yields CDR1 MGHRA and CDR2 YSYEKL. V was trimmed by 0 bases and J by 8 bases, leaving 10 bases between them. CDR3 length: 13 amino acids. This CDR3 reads CASSQDRAGGYTF. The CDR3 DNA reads TGCGCCAGCAGCCAAGATCGAGCAGGGGGCTACACCTTC.

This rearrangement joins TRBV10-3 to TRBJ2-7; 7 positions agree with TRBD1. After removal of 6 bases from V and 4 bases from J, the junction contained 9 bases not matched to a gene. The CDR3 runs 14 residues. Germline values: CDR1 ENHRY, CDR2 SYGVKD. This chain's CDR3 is CAIRSDRDTYEQYF. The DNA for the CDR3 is TGTGCCATCAGGTCCGACAGGGATACTTACGAGCAGTACTTC.

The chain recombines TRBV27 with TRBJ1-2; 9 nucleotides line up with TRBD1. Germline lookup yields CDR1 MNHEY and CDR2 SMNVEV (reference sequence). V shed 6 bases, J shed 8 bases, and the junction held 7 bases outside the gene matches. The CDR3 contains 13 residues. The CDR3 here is CASSHTGQGGYTF. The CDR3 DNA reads TGTGCCAGCAGCCATACGGGACAGGGAGGCTACACCTTC.

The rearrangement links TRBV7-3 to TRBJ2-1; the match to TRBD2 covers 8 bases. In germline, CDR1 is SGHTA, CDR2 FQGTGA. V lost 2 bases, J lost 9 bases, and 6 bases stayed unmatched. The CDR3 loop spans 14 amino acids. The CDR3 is CASSLGGGMSEQFF. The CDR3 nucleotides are TGTGCCAGCAGCTTAGGCGGGGGGATGAGTGAGCAGTTCTTC.

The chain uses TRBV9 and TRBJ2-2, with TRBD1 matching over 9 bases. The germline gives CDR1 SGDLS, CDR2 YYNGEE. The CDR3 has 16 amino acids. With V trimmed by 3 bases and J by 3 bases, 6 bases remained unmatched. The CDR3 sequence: CASSAQDRGYTGELFF. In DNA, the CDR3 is TGTGCCAGCAGCGCCCAGGACAGGGGATACACCGGGGAGCTGTTTTTT.

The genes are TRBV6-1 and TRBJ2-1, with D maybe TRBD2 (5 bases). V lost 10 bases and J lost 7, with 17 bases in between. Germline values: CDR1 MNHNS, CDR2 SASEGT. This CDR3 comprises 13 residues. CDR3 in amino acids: CATQRLRGNEQFF. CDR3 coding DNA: TGTGCCACCCAACGGCTCCGGGGAAATGAGCAGTTCTTC.

The CDR3 DNA sequence: TGTGCCAGCTCAGGTGGGACAGGCTTCACTGAAGCTTTCTTT. Amino acid sequence: CASSGGTGFTEAFF. The gene calls are TRBV18 and TRBJ1-1; 8 bases match TRBD1. The length of the CDR3 is 14 residues. CDR1 is KGHSH, CDR2 LQKENI, per germline. With V trimmed by 5 bases and J by 4 bases, 6 bases remained unmatched. Full variable domain (missing parts from reference TRBV18 and TRBJ1-1): NAGVMQNPRHLVRRRGQEARLRCSPMKGHSHVYWYRQLPEEGLKFMVYLQKENIIDESGMPKERFSAEFPKEGPSILRIQQVVRGDSAAYFCASSGGTGFTEAFFGQGTRLTVV.